These 5 T cell receptor beta chains share one sample of origin, sequenced in a study of blood T cells in healthy people across ages. A J-beta primer mix and a sample-barcoded 5' primer were used in a second PCR of roughly 6 to 11 cycles. One entry per CDR3 protein results from TCRdb running MiXCR on the 5' RACE reads. The table has 1.2 million to 1.5 million distinct CDR3 sequences, almost 60% seen once; the top ten hold 6.7%. Sequenced material: blood. The receptors derive from a man between 18 and 35 years old in good health.

In DNA form, the CDR3 reads TGCAGTGCTAGAGATGGCAGGGGCCGAGAGACCCAGTACTTC. It encodes CSARDGRGRETQYF. The rearrangement joins TRBV20-1 to TRBJ2-5, with D tentatively TRBD1 (6 bases). The CDR3 totals 14 residues. Germline CDR1 DFQATT, CDR2 SNEGSKA (reference sequence). Deletions cut 0 bases from V and 4 bases from J, with 12 bases between.

This chain connects TRBV7-6 to TRBJ2-7; D possibly corresponds to TRBD2 (5 bases). CDR3 length equals 14 residues. Trimming stripped 1 base from V and 7 bases from J, with 14 bases between. CDR1 and CDR2 (germline): SGHVS, FNYEAQ. For the CDR3, the DNA is TGTGCCAGCAGCTTAGGAGGCTCGAGCGGTGAGCAGTACTTC. Its translation: CASSLGGSSGEQYF.

This clonotype was seen a handful of times. V usage is TRBV4-1 and J usage is TRBJ2-7; D call uncertain. The CDR3 covers 13 residues. The V end lost 0 bases, the J end lost 3 bases, and 6 bases lay between the germline ends. The germline gives CDR1 MGHRA, CDR2 YSYEKL. CDR3 protein: CASSQEPVYEQYF. For the CDR3, the DNA is TGCGCCAGCAGCCAAGAGCCCGTCTACGAGCAGTACTTC.

This clonotype occurred a few times. As DNA, the CDR3 is TGTGCCAGCAGCCCCTGGGGGGCTAGCACAGATACGCAGTATTTT. This translates into CASSPWGASTDTQYF. The chain joins TRBV27 to TRBJ2-3; either TRBD1 or TRBD2 may fit D (6 bases each). V was shortened by 6 bases and J by 0 bases, with 13 bases between the two germline ends. The CDR3 loop spans 15 amino acids. Germline-derived CDR1 and CDR2 are MNHEY and SMNVEV (reference sequence).

The V gene is TRBV12-3 or TRBV12-4, the J gene TRBJ2-7; a possible D gene is TRBD1 (6 bases). Trimming took off 3 bases at V and 6 bases at J, with 18 bases between the two ends. The CDR3 is 15 amino acids. This chain's CDR3 is CASSFVTGPGGEQYF. The CDR3 bases are TGTGCCAGCAGTTTTGTGACAGGACCCGGAGGCGAGCAGTACTTC.